The source of this T cell receptor beta chain is a study of cytomegalovirus exposure and HLA in healthy donors. The study, taken as a whole, reports: A later analysis found most CMV-associated TCR beta chains apparently HLA-restricted. An analysis that was carried out later associated 15,000 to 20,000 TCR beta sequences with HLA alleles at 0.05 false discovery rate. Equally common other TCR beta chains were less clonally expanded than HLA-associated ones, a later analysis found.

Comments on this clone: The antigen is unknown.

Vbeta (60) and Jbeta (13) primers were used in the PCR. Data came from immunoSEQ multiplex PCR; TCRdb stores just in-frame clones and leaves some out. The sample holds 70,000 to 95,000 clones, more than 70% seen once. CDR1 is MDHEN, CDR2 SYDVKM, per germline. Trimming took off 6 bases at V and 4 bases at J, with 21 bases between the two ends. The CDR3 covers 17 residues. The sequence was collected from a man younger than 30 in good health and CMV-seronegative. V usage is TRBV28 and J usage is TRBJ1-4; maybe TRBD1 (6 bases). Material: PBMCs. The DNA of the CDR3 is TGTGCCAGCAGCTCCGGCTCCCAGACAGGTCTTAATGAAAAACTGTTTTTT. It translates to CASSSGSQTGLNEKLFF.